Included here is one T cell receptor beta chain sequence, with context. Antigen: not known. Generated by immunoSEQ multiplex PCR, the TCRdb table keeps only in-frame clones and is missing some. The table includes around 60,000 clones, about 88% detected once. Time point noted: week 23, last vaccination. With topical imiquimod, each dose of the vaccine consisted of 300 ug of mutant IDH1 20-mer peptide. New WHO grade 3 or 4 IDH1-mutant, ATRX-lost astrocytomas were present in all donors. The sample is drawn from a study of a mutant IDH1 vaccine in newly diagnosed glioma. The ends were cut back, 3 bases at V and 5 bases at J, with 8 bases in the middle. CDR1 and CDR2 (germline): SEHNR, FQNEAQ (reference sequence). The CDR3 contains 13 residues.

This receptor was identified in a man aged 30 to 45 with glioma. The rearrangement joins TRBV7-9 to TRBJ1-5; D is unclear. This specimen was PBMCs, taken from a glioma patient whose treatment included an IDH1 peptide vaccine. The CDR3 sequence is CASSLWQDQPQHF. DNA for the CDR3: TGTGCCAGCAGCTTGTGGCAGGATCAGCCCCAGCATTTT.